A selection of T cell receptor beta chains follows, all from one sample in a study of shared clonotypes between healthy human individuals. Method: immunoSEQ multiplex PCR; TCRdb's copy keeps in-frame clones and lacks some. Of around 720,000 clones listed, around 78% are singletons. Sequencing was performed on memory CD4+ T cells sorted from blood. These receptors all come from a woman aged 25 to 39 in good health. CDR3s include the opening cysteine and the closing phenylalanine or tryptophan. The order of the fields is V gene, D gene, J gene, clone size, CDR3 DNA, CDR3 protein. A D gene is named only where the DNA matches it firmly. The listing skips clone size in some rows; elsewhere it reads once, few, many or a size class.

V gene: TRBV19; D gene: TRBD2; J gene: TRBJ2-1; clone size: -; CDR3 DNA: TGTGCCAGTAGTTGGACTAGCGGGAGGGAATATGAGCAGTTCTTC; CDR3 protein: CASSWTSGREYEQFF
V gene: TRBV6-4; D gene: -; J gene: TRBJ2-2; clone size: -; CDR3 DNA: TGTGCCAGCAGCCCCACGGGGGTCGACACCGGGGAGCTGTTTTTT; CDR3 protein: CASSPTGVDTGELFF
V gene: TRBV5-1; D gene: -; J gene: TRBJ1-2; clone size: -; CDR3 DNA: TGCGCCAGCAGCTTGGAATTACACTACTATGGCTACACCTTC; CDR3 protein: CASSLELHYYGYTF
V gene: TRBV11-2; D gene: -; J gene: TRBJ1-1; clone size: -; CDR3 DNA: TGTGCCAGCAGCTTGGGGGGCCGGAGTAACACTGAAGCTTTCTTT; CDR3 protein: CASSLGGRSNTEAFF
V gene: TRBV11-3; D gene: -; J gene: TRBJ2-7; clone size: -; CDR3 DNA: TGTGCCAGCAGGGGGGGGGCCCTCGGTTACGAGCAGTACTTC; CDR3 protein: CASRGGALGYEQYF
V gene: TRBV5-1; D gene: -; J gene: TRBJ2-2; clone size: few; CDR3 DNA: TGCGCCAGCAGCTTGGTTCCGGGGATTGGAGCTGCCGGGGAGCTGTTTTTT; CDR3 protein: CASSLVPGIGAAGELFF
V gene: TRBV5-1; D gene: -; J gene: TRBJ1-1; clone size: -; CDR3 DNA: TGCGCCAGCAGCCCGGGACTCCGGAACACTGAAGCTTTCTTT; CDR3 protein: CASSPGLRNTEAFF
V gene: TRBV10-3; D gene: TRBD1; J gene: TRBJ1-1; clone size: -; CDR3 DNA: TGTGCCACAAGACAGGGAATAGAAGCTTTCTTT; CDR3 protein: CATRQGIEAFF
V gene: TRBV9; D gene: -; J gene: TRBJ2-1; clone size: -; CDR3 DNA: TGTGCCAGCAGCGTAGAGGCAGTAGGTGAGCAGTTCTTC; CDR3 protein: CASSVEAVGEQFF
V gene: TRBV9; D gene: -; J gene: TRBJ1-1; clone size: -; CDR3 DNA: TGTGCCAGCAGCTACACAGATAGAGGCACTGAAGCTTTCTTT; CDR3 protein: CASSYTDRGTEAFF
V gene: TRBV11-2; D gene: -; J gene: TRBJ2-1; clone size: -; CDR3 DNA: TGTGCCAGCAGCCCTCCCCCCCTAGGCAATGAGCAGTTCTTC; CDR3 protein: CASSPPPLGNEQFF
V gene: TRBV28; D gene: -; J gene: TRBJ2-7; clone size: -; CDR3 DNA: TGTGCCAGCAGTTCCCCTGGGGACTCCTACGAGCAGTACTTC; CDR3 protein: CASSSPGDSYEQYF
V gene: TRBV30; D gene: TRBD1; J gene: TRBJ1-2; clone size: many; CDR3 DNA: TGTGCCTGGAGGGCGACAGGGGGCGCGGGTGGCTACACCTTC; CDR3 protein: CAWRATGGAGGYTF
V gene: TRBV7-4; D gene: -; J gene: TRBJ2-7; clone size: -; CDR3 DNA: TGTGCCAGCAGCCCACAGGGAAAGTACGAGCAGTACTTC; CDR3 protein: CASSPQGKYEQYF
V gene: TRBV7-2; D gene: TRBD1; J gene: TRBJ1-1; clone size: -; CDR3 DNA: TGTGCCAGCAGCTTAGGACAGGGATCGACCACTGAAGCTTTCTTT; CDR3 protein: CASSLGQGSTTEAFF
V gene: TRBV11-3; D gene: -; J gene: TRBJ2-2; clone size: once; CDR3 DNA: TGTGCCAGCAGCTTAGAGGCGTCCCCCGGGGAGCTGTTTTTT; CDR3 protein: CASSLEASPGELFF
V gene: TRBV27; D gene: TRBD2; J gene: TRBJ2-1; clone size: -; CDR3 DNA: TGTGCCAGCAGTTTATTCCTAGCGGGGGACCACAATGAGCAGTTCTTC; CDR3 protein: CASSLFLAGDHNEQFF
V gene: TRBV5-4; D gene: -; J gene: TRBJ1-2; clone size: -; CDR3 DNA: TGTGCCAGCAGCTTGAAGGTACTGGACTATGGCTACACCTTC; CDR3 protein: CASSLKVLDYGYTF
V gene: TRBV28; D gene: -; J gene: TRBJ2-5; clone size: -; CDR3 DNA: TGTGCCAGCAGTTCTTACCAGCAAGAGACCCAGTACTTC; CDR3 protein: CASSSYQQETQYF
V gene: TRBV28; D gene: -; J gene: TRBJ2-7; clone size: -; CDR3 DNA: TGTGCCAGCAGCCCTTTGCCTTACGAGCAGTACTTC; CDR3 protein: CASSPLPYEQYF
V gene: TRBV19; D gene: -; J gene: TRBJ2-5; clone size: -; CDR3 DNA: TGTGCCAGTAGTTCCCGGGGACGAGAGACCCAGTACTTC; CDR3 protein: CASSSRGRETQYF
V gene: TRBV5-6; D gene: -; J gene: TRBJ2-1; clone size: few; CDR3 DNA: TGTGCCAGCACCTGGACCGCGGGATTTTACAATGAGCAGTTCTTC; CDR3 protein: CASTWTAGFYNEQFF
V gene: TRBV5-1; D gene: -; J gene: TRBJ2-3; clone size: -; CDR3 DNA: TGCGCCAGCAGCTTGTGGGGTGGGTTACCGGATACGCAGTATTTT; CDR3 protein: CASSLWGGLPDTQYF
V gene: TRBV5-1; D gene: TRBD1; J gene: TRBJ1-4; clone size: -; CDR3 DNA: TGCGCCAGCAGCCCGGGACAGCCATATAATGAAAAACTGTTTTTT; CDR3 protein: CASSPGQPYNEKLFF
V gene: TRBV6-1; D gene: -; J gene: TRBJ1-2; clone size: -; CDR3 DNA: TGTGCCAGCAGTGAAGCTAACAGGGCGTTAGGTGGCTACACCTTC; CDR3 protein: CASSEANRALGGYTF
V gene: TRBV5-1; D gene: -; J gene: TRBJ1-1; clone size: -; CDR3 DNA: TGCGCCAGCAGCGCGGTGAGGACAGCTGAAGCTTTCTTT; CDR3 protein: CASSAVRTAEAFF
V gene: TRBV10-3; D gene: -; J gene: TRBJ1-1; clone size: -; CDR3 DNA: TGTGCCATCAAAACTCCGAACACTGAAGCTTTCTTT; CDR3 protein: CAIKTPNTEAFF
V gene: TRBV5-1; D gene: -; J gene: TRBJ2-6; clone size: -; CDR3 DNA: TGCGCCAGCAGCTCTGGACAGCTAAACTCTGGGGCCAACGTCCTGACTTTC; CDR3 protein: CASSSGQLNSGANVLTF
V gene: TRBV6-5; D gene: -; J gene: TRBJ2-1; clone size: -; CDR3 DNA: TGTGCCAGCAGTTACGATAGACAGAACAATGAGCAGTTCTTC; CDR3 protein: CASSYDRQNNEQFF
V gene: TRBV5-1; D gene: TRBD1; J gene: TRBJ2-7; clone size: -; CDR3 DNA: TGCGCCAGCAGCTTGGGACAGGGCTTGAGCTCCTACGAGCAGTACTTC; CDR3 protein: CASSLGQGLSSYEQYF
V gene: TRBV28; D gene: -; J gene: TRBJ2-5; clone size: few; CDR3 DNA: TGTGCCAGCAGTTCAGTTACAGAGACCCAGTACTTC; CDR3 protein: CASSSVTETQYF
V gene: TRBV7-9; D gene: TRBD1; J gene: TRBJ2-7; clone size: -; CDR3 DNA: TGTGCCAGCAGCAGACAGGGGGAATACGAGCAGTACTTC; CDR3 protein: CASSRQGEYEQYF
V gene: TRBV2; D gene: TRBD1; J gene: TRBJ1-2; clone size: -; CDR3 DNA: TGTGCCAGCAGTCCCCAACAGGGGAACTATGGCTACACCTTC; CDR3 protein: CASSPQQGNYGYTF
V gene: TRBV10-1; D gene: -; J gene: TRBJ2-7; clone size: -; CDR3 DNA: TGCGCCAGCAGTGCTTCGGGCAGGGAGCAGTACTTC; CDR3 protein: CASSASGREQYF
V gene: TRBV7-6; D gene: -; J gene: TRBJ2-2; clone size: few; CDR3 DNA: TGTGCCAGCAGCCCCCGAGAGTGGACCGGGGAGCTGTTTTTT; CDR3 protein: CASSPREWTGELFF
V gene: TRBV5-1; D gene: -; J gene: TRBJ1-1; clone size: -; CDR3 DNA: TGCGCCAGCAGCTTGGTTGAGGTGGGGGGCACTGAAGCTTTCTTT; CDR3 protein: CASSLVEVGGTEAFF
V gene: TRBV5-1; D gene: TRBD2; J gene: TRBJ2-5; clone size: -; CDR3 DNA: TGCGCCAGCAGCTTGAGCGCTAGCGGACGACAAGAGACCCAGTACTTC; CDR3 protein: CASSLSASGRQETQYF
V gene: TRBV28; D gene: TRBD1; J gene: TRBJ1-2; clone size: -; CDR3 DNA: TGTGCCAGCAGTTTATCAGGGGGCCAGAATGGCTACACCTTC; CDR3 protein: CASSLSGGQNGYTF
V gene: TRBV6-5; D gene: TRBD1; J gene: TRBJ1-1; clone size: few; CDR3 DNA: TGTGCCAGCAGGCTCGACAGGGACGTCACTGAAGCTTTCTTT; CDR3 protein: CASRLDRDVTEAFF
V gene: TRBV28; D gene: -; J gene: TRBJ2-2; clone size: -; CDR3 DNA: TGTGCCAGCAGTTTATGGGCGGGTCTAAGCGGGACCGGGGAGCTGTTTTTT; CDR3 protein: CASSLWAGLSGTGELFF
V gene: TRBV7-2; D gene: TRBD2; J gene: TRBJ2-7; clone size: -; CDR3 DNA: TGTGCCAGCAAGGCGCCCGGGACAAGGCAACCTAGCGGGATCTACGAGCAGTACTTC; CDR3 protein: CASKAPGTRQPSGIYEQYF
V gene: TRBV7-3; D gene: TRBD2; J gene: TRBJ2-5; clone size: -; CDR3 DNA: TGTGCCAGCAGCTTTAGCGGGAGGGCTTTGGAGACCCAGTACTTC; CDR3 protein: CASSFSGRALETQYF
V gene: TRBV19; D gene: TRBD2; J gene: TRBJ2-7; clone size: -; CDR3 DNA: TGTGCCAGTAGCGTTGGGACTAGCGGGTTGGGCGAGCAGTACTTC; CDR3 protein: CASSVGTSGLGEQYF
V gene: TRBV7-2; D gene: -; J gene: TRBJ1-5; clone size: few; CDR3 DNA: TGTGCCAGCAGCTTAGTGTCCGGAATTAGCAATCAGCCCCAGCATTTT; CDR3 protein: CASSLVSGISNQPQHF
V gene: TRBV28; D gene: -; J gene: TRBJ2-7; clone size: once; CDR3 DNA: TGTGCCAGCAGTTTAGGGAGTGGGGCAATCGGGGCCTACGAGCAGTACTTC; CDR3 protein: CASSLGSGAIGAYEQYF
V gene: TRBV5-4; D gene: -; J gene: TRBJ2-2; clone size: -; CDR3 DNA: TGTGCCAGCAGGAGCATGGGGCTCTCATTCACCGGGGAGCTGTTTTTT; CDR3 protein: CASRSMGLSFTGELFF
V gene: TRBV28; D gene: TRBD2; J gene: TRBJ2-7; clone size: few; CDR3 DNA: TGTGCCAGCAGGGTCGGGACTAGCGGAACCTACGAGCAGTACTTC; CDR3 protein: CASRVGTSGTYEQYF
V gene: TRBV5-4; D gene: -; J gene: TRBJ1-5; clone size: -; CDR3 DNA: TGTGCCAGCAGCTTGGTGGGGAGCAATCAGCCCCAGCATTTT; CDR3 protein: CASSLVGSNQPQHF
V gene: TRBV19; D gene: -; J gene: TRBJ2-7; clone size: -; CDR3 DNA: TGTGCCAGTAGTACAAACAACCCGGGCGCCTACGAGCAGTACTTC; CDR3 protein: CASSTNNPGAYEQYF
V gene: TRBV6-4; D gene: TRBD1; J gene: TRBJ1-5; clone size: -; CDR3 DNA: TGTGCCAGCAGTGAAGGGACAGTAGGCAATCAGCCCCAGCATTTT; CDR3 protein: CASSEGTVGNQPQHF
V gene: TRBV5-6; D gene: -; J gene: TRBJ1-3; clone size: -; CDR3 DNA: TGTGCCAGCAGCTTGGTTTCTGGAAACACCATATATTTT; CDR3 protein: CASSLVSGNTIYF
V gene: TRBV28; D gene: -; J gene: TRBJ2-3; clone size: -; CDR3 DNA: TGTGCCAGCAGTTTTAGGCGACTAACGGTGCAGTATTTT; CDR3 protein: CASSFRRLTVQYF
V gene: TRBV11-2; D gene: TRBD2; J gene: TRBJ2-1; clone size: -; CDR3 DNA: TGTGCCAGCAGCTTATTAGCGGGAGGTCGCGGGGGCGGTGAGCAGTTCTTC; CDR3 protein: CASSLLAGGRGGGEQFF
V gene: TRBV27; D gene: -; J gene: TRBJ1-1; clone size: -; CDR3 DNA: TGTGCCAGCGGGAGGGGTCAGCTGAACACTGAAGCTTTCTTT; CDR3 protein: CASGRGQLNTEAFF
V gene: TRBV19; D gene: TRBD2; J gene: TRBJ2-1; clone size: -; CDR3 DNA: TGTGCCAGTAGTATTCCTTGGGGGACTAGCGGGGACAATGAGCAGTTCTTC; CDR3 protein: CASSIPWGTSGDNEQFF